This T cell receptor beta chain was captured in a study of shared clonotypes between healthy human individuals. General study results and limits: It was only blood that was sampled, and tissue repertoires likely differ.

CDR3 length: 15 amino acids. Germline V gene data show CDR1 as SNHLY and CDR2 as FYNNEI. Germline trimming cut 4 bases from V and 4 bases from J; bases unmatched to any gene: 7. PCR replicates from unsorted PBMC used approximately 0.3 ug DNA, and this amount was 25,000 to 35,000 T cell genomes. PBMC DNA, left unsorted, was sequenced on ten immunoSEQ deep assay plates. The repertoire was sequenced with immunoSEQ multiplex PCR; TCRdb's copy has only in-frame clones and lacks some. The table lists about 480,000 clones, 60% to 85% of them singletons, with 10% to 15% in the top ten. This clone was detected only a few times. Its matching antigen is unknown. Donors comprised healthy HIV-negative adults lacking recent acute infections or vaccinations.

The sequenced sample consisted of PBMCs. The TCR comes from a woman in her forties in good health. Some clones in this sample may be carry-over from other donors' samples. The V call is TRBV2, the J call TRBJ1-1, with 9 positions matching TRBD1. The CDR3 bases are TGTGCCAGCAGTGGACAGGGGGGTCGGGGCACTGAAGCTTTCTTT. Its translation: CASSGQGGRGTEAFF. Full variable domain (outside the CDR3, taken from reference TRBV2 and TRBJ1-1): EPEVTQTPSHQVTQMGQEVILRCVPISNHLYFYWYRQILGQKVEFLVSFYNNEISEKSEIFDDQFSVERPDGSNFTLKIRSTKLEDSAMYFCASSGQGGRGTEAFFGQGTRLTVV.